The clone carrying this TCR beta chain was counted at least ten times. CDR3 size: 15 residues. Germline trimming cut 6 bases from V and 5 bases from J; bases unmatched to any gene: 9. CDR1 is SGHVS, CDR2 FNYEAQ, per germline. The record originates from a study of T cells in Graves' hyperthyroidism and ophthalmopathy. Study-level background: Peripheral blood was acquired at first diagnosis, ahead of any therapy whatsoever.

RNA transcripts gave rise to amplified TCR beta CDR3 regions. First-round RT-PCR targeting the TCR CDR3 was performed with the HTBI primer set. One entry per CDR3 protein, called by TCRdb with MiXCR from the multiplex PCR reads. The sample has a few hundred thousand distinct CDR3 sequences, approximately 17% seen once. Each diagnosis was grounded in clinical symptoms, serum thyroxine and TRAb, thyroid ultrasound, and orbital computed tomography. The genes are TRBV7-6 and TRBJ1-1, with 10 bases lining up with TRBD1. The specimen sequenced was blood. The source is a woman in her sixties with Graves' ophthalmopathy. In DNA, the CDR3 is TGTGCCAGCAGTCAACCGGGACAGGGGTGGACTGAAGCTTTCTTT. The encoded protein is CASSQPGQGWTEAFF.